The clone carrying this TCR beta chain occurred once. The data are from a study of blood T cell repertoires in COVID-19. The table came from immunoSEQ multiplex PCR; TCRdb's copy has only in-frame clones and leaves some out. The table has 95,000 to 120,000 clones, around nine tenths seen once. Per germline, CDR1 SGHRS and CDR2 YFSETQ. V was pared by 4 bases and J by 2 bases, with 17 bases between. There are 16 residues in the CDR3. J is TRBJ2-3 and V is TRBV5-1, with D possibly being TRBD2 (5 bases). This TCR was recovered from a woman between 65 and 79 years old who had recovered from COVID-19. Material for sequencing was peripheral blood. CDR3: CASSLSAGLNTDTQYF. CDR3 coding DNA: TGCGCCAGCAGCCTAAGCGCTGGACTCAACACAGATACGCAGTATTTT. The entire variable domain, with the rest obtained from reference TRBV5-1 and TRBJ2-3, is as follows: KAGVTQTPRYLIKTRGQQVTLSCSPISGHRSVSWYQQTPGQGLQFLFEYFSETQRNKGNFPGRFSGRQFSNSRSEMNVSTLELGDSALYLCASSLSAGLNTDTQYFGPGTRLTVL.